This is a list of T cell receptor beta chains from one sample in a study of T cell responses to AZD1222 COVID-19 vaccine. The protocol was immunoSEQ multiplex PCR, while the TCRdb copy is restricted to in-frame clones and leaves out a portion. The table lists some 100,000 clones, just under 90% of them singletons. Material: peripheral blood, obtained on day 0 of AZD1222 vaccination. These receptors all come from an adult in good health. Both conserved end residues are part of each CDR3. Fields, in order: D gene, clone size, V gene, J gene, CDR3 protein, CDR3 DNA. D genes are given only for firm matches. Rows may omit the clone size; those that give it use once, few, many or a size class.

TRBD2	.	TRBV4-2	TRBJ2-3	CASSSRAAAGGLVDTQYF	TGTGCCAGCAGCTCTCGGGCCGCAGCGGGGGGGCTAGTAGATACGCAGTATTTT
TRBD1	.	TRBV7-2	TRBJ1-6	CASSPPNVEGRQGSPLHF	TGTGCCAGCAGCCCTCCCAACGTGGAGGGGCGACAGGGCTCACCCCTCCACTTT
TRBD1	.	TRBV27	TRBJ2-1	CASRAGTGSYNEQFF	TGTGCCAGCAGAGCCGGGACAGGGTCCTACAATGAGCAGTTCTTC
.	.	TRBV5-1	TRBJ2-2	CASSLQGGRGELFF	TGCGCCAGCAGCTTACAGGGAGGACGCGGGGAGCTGTTTTTT
TRBD1	.	TRBV9	TRBJ1-3	CASSAQGNTGNTIYF	TGTGCCAGCAGCGCACAGGGGAATACGGGAAACACCATATATTTT
.	.	TRBV19	TRBJ1-5	CASKGLTRGGQPQHF	TGTGCCAGTAAAGGCTTAACTAGGGGAGGCCAGCCCCAGCATTTT
.	.	TRBV7-9	TRBJ2-7	CASSSGRESSYEQYF	TGTGCCAGCAGCTCCGGACGGGAGAGCTCCTACGAGCAGTACTTC
.	.	TRBV6-6	TRBJ1-5	CASSYPARDSNQPQHF	TGTGCCAGCAGTTACCCCGCTCGGGACAGCAATCAGCCCCAGCATTTT
TRBD2	.	TRBV3-1/TRBV3-2	TRBJ2-2	CASSLLRGSGTRNTGELFF	TGTGCCAGCAGCCTCCTGAGGGGGTCGGGGACTAGAAACACCGGGGAGCTGTTTTTT
TRBD1	.	TRBV5-1	TRBJ1-6	CASSSGRDSSYNSPLHF	TGCGCCAGCAGCTCGGGAAGGGACAGCTCCTATAATTCACCCCTCCACTTT
.	.	TRBV20-1	TRBJ2-7	CSAFVGGEQYF	TGCAGTGCCTTTGTTGGTGGCGAGCAGTACTTC
.	.	TRBV9	TRBJ1-5	CASSVGPSSNQPQHF	TGTGCCAGCAGCGTAGGTCCGTCGAGCAATCAGCCCCAGCATTTT
TRBD1	few	TRBV9	TRBJ1-5	CASSVTQGSGPQHF	TGTGCCAGCAGCGTAACACAGGGGAGTGGGCCCCAGCATTTT
TRBD2	few	TRBV4-3	TRBJ2-7	CASSYGRSGGPYF	TGCGCCAGCAGCTATGGACGTAGCGGGGGGCCCTACTTC
TRBD1	.	TRBV18	TRBJ1-1	CASSPDRVGTEAFF	TGTGCCAGCTCACCGGACAGGGTAGGAACTGAAGCTTTCTTT
TRBD1	.	TRBV5-4	TRBJ2-3	CASSTGQGTDTQYF	TGTGCCAGCAGCACAGGACAGGGGACAGATACGCAGTATTTT